The 2 T cell receptor beta chains reported below all come from one sample, sequenced in a study of cytomegalovirus exposure and HLA in healthy donors. The PCR contained 60 Vbeta and 13 Jbeta primers. TCRdb's copy holds only in-frame clones and misses some; the assay was immunoSEQ multiplex PCR. This sample contains 90,000 to 100,000 clones. The sequenced material came from PBMCs. These receptors were obtained from a woman under 40 in good health and CMV-seronegative.

The chain combines TRBV7-2 with TRBJ2-1, with TRBD2 matching 10 bases. The CDR3 sequence is 16 residues long. Germline V CDR1 and CDR2: SGHTA, FQGNSA. V trimming: 1 base; J trimming: 7 bases; junction bases outside the gene matches: 7. CDR3 in amino acids: CASSLEALAGVNEQFF. The DNA for the CDR3 is TGTGCCAGCAGCTTAGAGGCTCTAGCGGGAGTTAATGAGCAGTTCTTC.

Remarks on this clone: A read error may produce the germline difference seen at one junction end. The chain recombines TRBV4-2 with TRBJ1-2; a possible D gene is TRBD1 (5 bases). This CDR3 is 21 amino acids long. Germline assignment: CDR1 LGHNA and CDR2 YNFKEQ. The CDR3 is CASSPHSGGAPIDIFNYGCTF. The CDR3 region has the DNA TGTGCCAGCAGCCCTCACTCCGGAGGGGCGCCAATCGACATATTCAACTATGGCTGCACCTTC.